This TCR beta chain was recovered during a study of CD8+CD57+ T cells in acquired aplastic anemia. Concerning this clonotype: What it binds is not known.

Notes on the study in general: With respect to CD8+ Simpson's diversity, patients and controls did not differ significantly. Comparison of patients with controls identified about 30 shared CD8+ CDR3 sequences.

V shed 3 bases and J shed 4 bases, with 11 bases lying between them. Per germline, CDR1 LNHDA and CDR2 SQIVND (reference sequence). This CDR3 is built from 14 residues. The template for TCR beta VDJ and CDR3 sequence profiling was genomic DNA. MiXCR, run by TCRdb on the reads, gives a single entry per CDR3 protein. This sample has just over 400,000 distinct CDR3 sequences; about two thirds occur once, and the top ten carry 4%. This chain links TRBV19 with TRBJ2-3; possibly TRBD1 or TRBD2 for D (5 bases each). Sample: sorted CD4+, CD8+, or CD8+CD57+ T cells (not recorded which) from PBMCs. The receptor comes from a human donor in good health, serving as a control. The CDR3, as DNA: TGTGCCAGTAGTATTATAAGAGGGGCAGATACGCAGTATTTT. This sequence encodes CASSIIRGADTQYF.